This T cell receptor beta chain was documented in a study of shared clonotypes between healthy human individuals (dated by TCRdb to 2020 to 2021). For the wider study: The cohort included a few men and a couple of women between 18 and 49 years of age. For each donor, CD4 naive and CD4 memory were each given three plates, CD8 naive was given two plates, and CD8 memory was given one plate. Blood TCR repertoires of five healthy adults were deeply sequenced to estimate repertoire size and the extent of clonotype sharing between individuals. To increase sequencing depth and limit assay-specific biases, different laboratories used diverse techniques to prepare libraries and sequence TCR repertoires. Per donor, leukapheresis produced somewhere between about 0.9 and 9.5 billion PBMCs. Beyond this particular receptor, the publication reports: Even with the large sequencing depth, rarefaction of the sorted-subset datasets indicated that sequencing was incomplete. Sampling was restricted to blood, and TCR repertoires in tissues likely differ from the TCR repertoires found in blood. Naive subsets generally had larger estimated clonotype richness than memory subsets. Compared with non-shared clonotypes, the clonotypes found in all four sorted-subset donors had higher generation probabilities. Pairwise subsampling led to the expectation that sequencing depth would affect the degree of clonotype sharing among donors. Because the study included a small number of donors, the genetic and exposure-history diversity represented was limited. When several donors were compared, the shared fraction of clonotypes was approximately 5% for naive CD4, 3.5% for naive CD8, roughly 2.5% for memory CD4, and about 0.36% for memory CD8.

The CDR3 covers 13 residues, taking in both the cysteine and the phenylalanine. Only the CDR3 DNA stays, 39 bases, in frame from base 1. Cut back by 5 bases and 5 bases, the V and J ends lie 12 bases apart. The germline V gene (reference sequence) sets CDR1 to MNHEY and CDR2 to SMNVEV. About this clone: It has no known antigen specificity. Base qualities are not provided; no much larger clone lies one nucleotide away.

Donors were healthy HIV-negative adults with no recently reported acute infections or vaccinations. Every donor was a Caucasian adult residing in Nashville, Tennessee, USA. Magnetic negative selection was used to enrich CD4+ T cells, after which naive cells were positively selected on CD45RA and the negative fraction became the memory subset. Blood was obtained by leukapheresis, after which PBMCs were separated by Ficoll-Histopaque density gradient centrifugation and cryopreserved in liquid nitrogen vapor phase. Analytical flow cytometry was used to check the purity and quantity of each magnetically sorted T cell population. Genomic DNA was isolated from every sorted fraction and measured by UV absorbance on a Nanodrop 2000c. Using the deep immunoSEQ assay, TCR CDR3 regions were amplified from genomic DNA by multiplex PCR. For each cell subset, the extracted genomic DNA was distributed evenly across all wells of several immunoSEQ 96-well plates, and each plate served as one replicate. Each replicate PCR for sorted subsets received about 200 ng genomic DNA, equal to about 30,000 T cell genomes. Purified libraries were quantified with a Qubit 3.0 fluorometer, sized on a Bioanalyzer 2100, and re-quantified with the KAPA Library Quantification kit. Each immunoSEQ 96-well plate was sequenced on its own single-read 150-cycle Illumina NextSeq 550 flow cell. Processing in the source paper ran as follows. Because the immunoSEQ output included only junctional sequences and no quality scores, the filtering could not be the same as the filtering used for full-length reads. To assign V/J genes and CDR3, sequences were annotated against IMGT germline references using PyIR, a Python wrapper for IgBLAST v1.9. Any read was removed if the V/J assignment was weak (E-value above 1e-6), the CDR3 was missing, or the read contained stop codons, out-of-frame junctions, or ambiguous translated residues. V3J clonotypes were defined as sequences sharing the same inferred V gene, J gene, and CDR3 amino acid sequence. To compute the percentage overlap between repertoires, the number of shared unique clonotypes was divided by the size of the smaller repertoire. Three approaches were used to assess repertoire richness: RTK rarefaction, the Chao1 estimator, and Recon v2.1 estimates of unobserved clonotypes. OLGA was used to compute generation probabilities for all TCRbeta clonotypes that the gDNA method yielded from a handful of donors. The clones in this table, taken by TCRdb from immuneACCESS, are in-frame only. Not every clone is retained; where verified, under half of the shortfall comes from an unresolved V gene, and the cause of the rest is unknown. V, J and clone size were drawn from that table, and D and trimming were deduced from the DNA. The sample records about 1.1 million clones, around 78% of which are singletons. The ten largest make up 0.5% to 0.65% of the sample.

This TCR derives from a man aged 18 to 30 in good health. Some clones in this sample may be carry-over from other donors' samples. Sequencing was carried out using memory CD4+ T cells from PBMCs. The cell subset or site label here, explained by the study, means: CD45RA-negative fraction. The chain joins TRBV27 to TRBJ2-5; no D gene call is confident. For the CDR3, the sequence is CASSPPERETQYF. The nucleotides read TGTGCCAGCAGTCCCCCCGAGAGGGAGACCCAGTACTTC.